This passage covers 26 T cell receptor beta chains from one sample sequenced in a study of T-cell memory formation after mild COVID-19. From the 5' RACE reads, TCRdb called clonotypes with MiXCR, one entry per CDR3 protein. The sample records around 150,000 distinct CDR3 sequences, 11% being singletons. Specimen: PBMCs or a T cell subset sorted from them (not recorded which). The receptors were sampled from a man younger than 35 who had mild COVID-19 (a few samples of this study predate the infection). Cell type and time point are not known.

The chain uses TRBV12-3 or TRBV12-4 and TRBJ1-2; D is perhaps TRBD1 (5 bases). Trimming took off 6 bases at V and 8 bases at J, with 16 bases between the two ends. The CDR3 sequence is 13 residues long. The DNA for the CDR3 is TGTGCCAGCAGACCTGGGGGGGAGGGGGGCTACACCTTC. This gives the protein CASRPGGEGGYTF.

The CDR3, as DNA: TGCGCCAGCAGCCAAGTACACTCAGGGGGAGATACGCAGTATTTT. It is translated as CASSQVHSGGDTQYF. The chain employs TRBV4-3 and TRBJ2-3; 7 bases are a match to TRBD1. The CDR3 contains 15 residues. Looked up from germline, CDR1 is LGHNA and CDR2 is YSLEER. V lost 1 base, J lost 5 bases, and 6 bases stayed unmatched.

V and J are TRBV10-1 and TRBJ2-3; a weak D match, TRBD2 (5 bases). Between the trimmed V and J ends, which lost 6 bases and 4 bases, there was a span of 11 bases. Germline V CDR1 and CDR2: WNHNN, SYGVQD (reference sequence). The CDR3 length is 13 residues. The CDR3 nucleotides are TGCGCCAGCAGCCTTAATAGCGCAGATACGCAGTATTTT. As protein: CASSLNSADTQYF.

The CDR3 protein is CASSILGSLDSNQPQHF. In DNA, the CDR3 is TGTGCCAGCAGTATTCTGGGGAGCCTTGATAGCAATCAGCCCCAGCATTTT. This chain links TRBV6-1 with TRBJ1-5; D gene uncertain. Germline V gene lookup returns CDR1 MNHNS and CDR2 SASEGT. Trimming pared 5 bases from V and 0 bases from J, leaving 17 bases between. CDR3 length equals 17 residues.

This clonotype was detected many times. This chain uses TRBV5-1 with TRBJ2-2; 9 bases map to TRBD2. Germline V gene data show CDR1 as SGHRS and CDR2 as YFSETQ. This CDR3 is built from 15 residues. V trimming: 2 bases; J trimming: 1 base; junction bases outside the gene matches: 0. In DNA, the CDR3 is TGCGCCAGCAGCTTTAGCGGGGGGAACACCGGGGAGCTGTTTTTT. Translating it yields CASSFSGGNTGELFF.

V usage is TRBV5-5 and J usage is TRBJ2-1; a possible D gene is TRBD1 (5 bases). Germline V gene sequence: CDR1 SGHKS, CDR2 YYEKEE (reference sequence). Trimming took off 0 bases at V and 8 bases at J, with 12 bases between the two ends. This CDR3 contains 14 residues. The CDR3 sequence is CASSLGAGYDEQFF. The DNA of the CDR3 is TGTGCCAGCAGCTTGGGCGCAGGGTACGATGAGCAGTTCTTC.

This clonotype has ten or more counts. In nucleotides, the CDR3 is TGTGCCAGCCTACCGGGACTAGGGCGTCAAGAGACCCAGTACTTC. It is translated as CASLPGLGRQETQYF. The V and J genes are TRBV6-5 and TRBJ2-5, with TRBD2 matching over 8 bases. The CDR3 contains 15 residues. Trimming at V came to 8 bases and at J to 2 bases, leaving 10 bases not matched to a gene. Germline V gene sequence: CDR1 MNHEY, CDR2 SVGAGI.

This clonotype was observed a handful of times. The CDR3 nucleotides are TGTGCCAGCAGCATTCCGACCGGGGACACTGAAGCTTTCTTT. Translating gives CASSIPTGDTEAFF. The chain uses TRBV5-5 and TRBJ1-1; D ambiguous. With 4 bases removed from V and 3 bases from J, the gap between germline ends came to 13 bases. Germline V gene sequence: CDR1 SGHKS, CDR2 YYEKEE (reference sequence). The CDR3 is made up of 14 amino acids.

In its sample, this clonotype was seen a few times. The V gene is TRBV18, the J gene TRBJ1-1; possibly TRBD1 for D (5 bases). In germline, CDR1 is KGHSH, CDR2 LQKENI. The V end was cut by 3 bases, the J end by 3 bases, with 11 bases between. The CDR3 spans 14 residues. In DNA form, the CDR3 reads TGTGCCAGCTCACCGTCCGGGACCTACACTGAAGCTTTCTTT. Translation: CASSPSGTYTEAFF.

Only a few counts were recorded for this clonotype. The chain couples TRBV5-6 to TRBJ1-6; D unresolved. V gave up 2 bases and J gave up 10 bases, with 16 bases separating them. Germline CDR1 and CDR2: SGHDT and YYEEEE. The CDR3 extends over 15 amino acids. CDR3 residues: CASSLKDRFLSPLHF. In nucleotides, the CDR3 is TGTGCCAGCAGCTTAAAGGACCGTTTTTTATCACCCCTCCACTTT. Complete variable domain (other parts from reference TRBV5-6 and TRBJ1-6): DAGVTQSPTHLIKTRGQQVTLRCSPKSGHDTVSWYQQALGQGPQFIFQYYEEEERQRGNFPDRFSGHQFPNYSSELNVNALLLGDSALYLCASSLKDRFLSPLHFGNGTRLTVT.

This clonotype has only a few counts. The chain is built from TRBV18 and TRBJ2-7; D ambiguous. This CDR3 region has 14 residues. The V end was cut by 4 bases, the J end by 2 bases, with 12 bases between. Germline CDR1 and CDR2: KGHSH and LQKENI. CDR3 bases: TGTGCCAGCTCACGCCCGCCGGAACCCTACGAGCAGTACTTC. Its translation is CASSRPPEPYEQYF.

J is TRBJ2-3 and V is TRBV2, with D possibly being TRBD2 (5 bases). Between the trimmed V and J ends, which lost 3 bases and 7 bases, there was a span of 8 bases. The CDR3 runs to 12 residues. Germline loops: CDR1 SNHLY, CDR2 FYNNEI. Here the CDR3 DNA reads TGTGCCAGCAGTGAGGAGGCGCATACGCAGTATTTT. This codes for CASSEEAHTQYF.

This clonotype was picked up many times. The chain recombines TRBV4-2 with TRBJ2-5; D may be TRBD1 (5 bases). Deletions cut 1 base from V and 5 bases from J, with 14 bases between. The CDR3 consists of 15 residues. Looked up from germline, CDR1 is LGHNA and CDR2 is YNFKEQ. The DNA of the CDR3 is TGTGCCAGCAGCCAAGGGGGCCCAGGGCGGGAGACCCAGTACTTC. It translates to CASSQGGPGRETQYF.

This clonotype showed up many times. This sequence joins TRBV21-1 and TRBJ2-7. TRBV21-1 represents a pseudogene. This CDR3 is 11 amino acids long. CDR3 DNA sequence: TGTGCCAGCAGCAAAGGGCACGAGCAGTACGTC. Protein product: CASSKGHEQYV.

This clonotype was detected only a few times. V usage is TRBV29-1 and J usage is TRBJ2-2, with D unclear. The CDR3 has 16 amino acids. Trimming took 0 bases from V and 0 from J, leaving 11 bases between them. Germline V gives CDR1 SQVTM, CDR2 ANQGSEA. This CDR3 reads CSVEDRAHSNTGELFF. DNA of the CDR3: TGCAGCGTTGAAGATCGGGCCCATTCGAACACCGGGGAGCTGTTTTTT.

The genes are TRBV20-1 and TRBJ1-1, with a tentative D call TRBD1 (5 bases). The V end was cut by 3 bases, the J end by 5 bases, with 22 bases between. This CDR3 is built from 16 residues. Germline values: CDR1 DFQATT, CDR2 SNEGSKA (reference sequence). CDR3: CSASHYGRQGGTEAFF. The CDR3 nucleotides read TGCAGTGCTAGTCATTATGGACGGCAGGGAGGGACTGAAGCTTTCTTT.

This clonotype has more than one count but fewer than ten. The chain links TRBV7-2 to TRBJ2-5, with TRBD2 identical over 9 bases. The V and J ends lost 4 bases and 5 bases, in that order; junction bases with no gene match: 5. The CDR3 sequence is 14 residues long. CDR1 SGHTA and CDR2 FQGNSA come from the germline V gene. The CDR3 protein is CASSSGTSRETQYF. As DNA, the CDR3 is TGTGCCAGCAGCTCCGGGACTAGCCGGGAGACCCAGTACTTC.

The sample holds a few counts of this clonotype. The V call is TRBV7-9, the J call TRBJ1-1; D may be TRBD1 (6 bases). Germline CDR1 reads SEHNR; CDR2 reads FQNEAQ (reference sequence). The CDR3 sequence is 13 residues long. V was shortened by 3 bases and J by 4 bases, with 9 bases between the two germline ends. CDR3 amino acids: CASSFAGATEAFF. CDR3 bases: TGTGCCAGCAGCTTCGCAGGGGCCACTGAAGCTTTCTTT.

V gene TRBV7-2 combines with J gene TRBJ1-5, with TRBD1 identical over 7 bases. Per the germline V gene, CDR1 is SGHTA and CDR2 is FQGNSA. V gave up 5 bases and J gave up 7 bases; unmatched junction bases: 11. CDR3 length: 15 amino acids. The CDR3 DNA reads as TGTGCCAGCAGCCGACAGGGACAGTCGGGGCAGCCCCAGCATTTT. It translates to CASSRQGQSGQPQHF.

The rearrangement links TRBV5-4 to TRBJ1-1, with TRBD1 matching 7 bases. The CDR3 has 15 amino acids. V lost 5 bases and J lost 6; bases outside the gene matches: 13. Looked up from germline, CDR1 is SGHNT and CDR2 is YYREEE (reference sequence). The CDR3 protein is CASSFGGQTAAEAFF. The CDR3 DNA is TGTGCCAGCAGTTTTGGGGGACAGACCGCCGCTGAAGCTTTCTTT.

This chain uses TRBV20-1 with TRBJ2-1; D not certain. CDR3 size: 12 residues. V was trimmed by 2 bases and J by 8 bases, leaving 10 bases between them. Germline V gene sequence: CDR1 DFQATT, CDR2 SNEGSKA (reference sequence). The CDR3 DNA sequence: TGCAGTGCTAGATTGTTGAGGTATGAGCAGTTCTTC. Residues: CSARLLRYEQFF.

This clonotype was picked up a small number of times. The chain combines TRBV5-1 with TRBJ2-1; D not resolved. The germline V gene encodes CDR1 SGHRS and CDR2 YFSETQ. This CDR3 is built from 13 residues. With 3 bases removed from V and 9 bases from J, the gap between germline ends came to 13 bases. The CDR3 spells CASSSLEVTEQFF. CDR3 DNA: TGCGCCAGCAGCTCCCTGGAAGTTACTGAGCAGTTCTTC.

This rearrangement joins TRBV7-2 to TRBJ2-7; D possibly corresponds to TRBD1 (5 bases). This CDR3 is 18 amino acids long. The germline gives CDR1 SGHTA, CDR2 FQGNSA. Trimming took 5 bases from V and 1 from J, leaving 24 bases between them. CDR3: CASSPPPWQGRPSYEQYF. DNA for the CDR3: TGTGCCAGCAGCCCCCCCCCGTGGCAGGGAAGACCTTCCTACGAGCAGTACTTC.

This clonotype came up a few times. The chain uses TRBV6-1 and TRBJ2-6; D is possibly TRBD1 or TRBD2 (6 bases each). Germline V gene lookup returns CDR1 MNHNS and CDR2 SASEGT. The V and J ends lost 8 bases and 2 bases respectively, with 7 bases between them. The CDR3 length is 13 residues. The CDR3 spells CASRGPGANVLTF. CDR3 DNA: TGTGCCAGCCGGGGGCCTGGGGCCAACGTCCTGACTTTC.

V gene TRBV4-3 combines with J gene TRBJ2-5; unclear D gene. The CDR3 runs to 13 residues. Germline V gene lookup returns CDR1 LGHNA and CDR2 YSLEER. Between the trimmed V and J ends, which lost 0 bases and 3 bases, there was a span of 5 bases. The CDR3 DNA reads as TGCGCCAGCAGCCAAGATTTGGAAGAGACCCAGTACTTC. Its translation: CASSQDLEETQYF.

The CDR3 coding sequence is TGCAGTGCAAACCCGGCCGAGGCTAACACTGAAGCTTTCTTT. This encodes CSANPAEANTEAFF. This chain joins TRBV20-1 and TRBJ1-1, with D unclear. The CDR3 spans 14 residues. Germline values: CDR1 DFQATT, CDR2 SNEGSKA (reference sequence). The V end lost 6 bases, the J end lost 2 bases, and 16 bases lay between the germline ends.